Only a few counts were recorded for the clone carrying this T cell receptor beta chain. The V gene lost 7 bases and the J gene lost 5 bases, with 23 bases spanning the gap. The CDR3 runs to 16 residues. One entry per CDR3 protein, called by TCRdb with MiXCR from the 5' RACE reads. This table holds about 340,000 distinct CDR3 sequences, roughly 15% found once. The source of the sample is a study of CD8 T cells in ankylosing spondylitis. This chain uses TRBV12-3 or TRBV12-4 with TRBJ1-1; possibly TRBD1 for D (6 bases). This receptor was identified in a male donor with ankylosing spondylitis or in good health (not recorded which). Material: blood, either unsorted or a sorted T cell fraction (not recorded which). The CDR3 loop reads CASTQGPDRWGTEAFF. Written as DNA, the CDR3 is TGTGCCAGCACCCAGGGACCCGACAGGTGGGGAACTGAAGCTTTCTTT.